This is a list of T cell receptor beta chains from one sample in a study of OX40 agonist ivuxolimab in advanced cancers. Measured with immunoSEQ multiplex PCR; TCRdb has only the in-frame clones, and not every one. The sample holds approximately 58,000 clones, about four fifths seen once. Here the sequenced sample was CD4+ or CD8+ T cells sorted from blood, taken in a trial of the OX40 agonist ivuxolimab. The receptor set was obtained from an adult with an advanced solid tumor such as melanoma, head and neck, liver or kidney cancer. CDR3s include the opening cysteine and the closing phenylalanine or tryptophan. D genes are given only for firm matches. Size values are once, few and many counts, or a class for expanded clones, and some rows have none.

J: TRBJ1-2; V: TRBV29-1; D: -; size: -; CDR3: CSVEQGSGYTF; DNA: TGCAGCGTTGAACAGGGATCCGGCTACACCTTC
J: TRBJ2-2; V: TRBV21-1; D: -; size: once; CDR3: CASSKGDGRRYTGELFF; DNA: TGTGCCAGCAGCAAAGGCGACGGCCGACGTTACACCGGGGAGCTGTTTTTT
J: TRBJ2-3; V: TRBV7-2; D: -; size: -; CDR3: CASSPGGGRDTQYF; DNA: TGTGCCAGCAGCCCCGGAGGGGGTCGAGATACGCAGTATTTT
J: TRBJ1-2; V: TRBV6-6; D: -; size: once; CDR3: CASSYIWSYTF; DNA: TGTGCCAGCAGTTACATCTGGAGCTACACCTTC
J: TRBJ2-3; V: TRBV9; D: TRBD1; size: -; CDR3: CASSTRDRYTDTQYF; DNA: TGTGCCAGCAGTACGAGGGACAGATACACAGATACGCAGTATTTT
J: TRBJ2-7; V: TRBV7-2; D: TRBD1; size: -; CDR3: CASSLARSGTDSYEQYF; DNA: TGTGCCAGCAGCTTAGCGAGATCCGGGACAGACTCCTACGAGCAGTACTTC
J: TRBJ2-4; V: TRBV4-3; D: -; size: -; CDR3: CASSYRGASAKNIQYF; DNA: TGCGCCAGCAGCTATCGGGGGGCGAGTGCCAAAAACATTCAGTACTTC
J: TRBJ2-7; V: TRBV5-1; D: TRBD2; size: few; CDR3: CASSFTGLAGGEQYF; DNA: TGCGCCAGCAGCTTTACCGGACTAGCGGGCGGCGAGCAGTACTTC
J: TRBJ2-7; V: TRBV28; D: TRBD1; size: -; CDR3: CASRKQTGGLNYEQYF; DNA: TGTGCCAGCAGGAAACAGACAGGGGGCCTCAACTACGAGCAGTACTTC
J: TRBJ1-2; V: TRBV6-5; D: -; size: -; CDR3: CASSYIWSYTF; DNA: TGTGCCAGCAGTTACATCTGGAGCTACACCTTC
J: TRBJ2-2; V: TRBV9; D: -; size: -; CDR3: CASSVVDGELFF; DNA: TGTGCCAGCAGCGTAGTAGATGGGGAGCTGTTTTTT
J: TRBJ1-5; V: TRBV7-2; D: -; size: -; CDR3: CASSLQGYSNQPQHF; DNA: TGTGCCAGCAGCTTACAGGGGTATAGCAATCAGCCCCAGCATTTT
J: TRBJ1-1; V: TRBV6-5; D: TRBD1; size: once; CDR3: CASSRGQGVEAFF; DNA: TGTGCCAGCAGCAGGGGACAGGGTGTTGAAGCTTTCTTT
J: TRBJ2-1; V: TRBV7-9; D: -; size: few; CDR3: CASSLGGDPRGNEQFF; DNA: TGTGCCAGCAGCCTAGGGGGAGACCCGAGGGGCAATGAGCAGTTCTTC
J: TRBJ2-7; V: TRBV7-6; D: -; size: -; CDR3: CASSLTDSRGTYEQYF; DNA: TGTGCCAGCAGTTTAACGGACTCCCGCGGAACCTACGAGCAGTACTTC
J: TRBJ1-4; V: TRBV6-5; D: -; size: -; CDR3: CATSEDRANEKLFF; DNA: TGTGCCACCTCGGAAGACAGAGCTAATGAAAAACTGTTTTTT
J: TRBJ2-1; V: TRBV19; D: TRBD2; size: -; CDR3: CASRPVRSGGAHNEQFF; DNA: TGTGCCAGTCGTCCAGTAAGGAGCGGGGGGGCCCACAATGAGCAGTTCTTC
J: TRBJ2-7; V: TRBV6-6; D: -; size: -; CDR3: CASSYSKPPSYEQYF; DNA: TGTGCCAGCAGTTACTCGAAGCCTCCCTCCTACGAGCAGTACTTC
J: TRBJ2-3; V: TRBV29-1; D: TRBD2; size: once; CDR3: CSTSGGNTDTQYF; DNA: TGCAGCACCTCCGGGGGGAACACAGATACGCAGTATTTT
J: TRBJ1-5; V: TRBV11-2; D: -; size: few; CDR3: CASSPTTGTYQPQHF; DNA: TGTGCCAGCAGCCCAACGACAGGCACCTATCAGCCCCAGCATTTT
J: TRBJ2-7; V: TRBV11-2; D: -; size: -; CDR3: CASSSERGYEQYF; DNA: TGTGCCAGCAGCTCGGAGCGCGGCTACGAGCAGTACTTC
J: TRBJ2-1; V: TRBV6-5; D: -; size: once; CDR3: CASSQRRGAEQFF; DNA: TGTGCCAGCAGCCAACGGCGAGGGGCTGAGCAGTTCTTC
J: TRBJ2-7; V: TRBV5-1; D: -; size: -; CDR3: CASSLQRDNEQYF; DNA: TGCGCCAGCAGCTTGCAGCGGGACAACGAGCAGTACTTC
J: TRBJ2-7; V: TRBV30; D: TRBD2; size: once; CDR3: CAWRETSGGREQYF; DNA: TGTGCCTGGAGAGAGACTAGCGGGGGTCGGGAGCAGTACTTC
J: TRBJ1-1; V: TRBV5-1; D: -; size: -; CDR3: CASRAGVNTEAFF; DNA: TGCGCCAGCAGGGCGGGGGTAAACACTGAAGCTTTCTTT
J: TRBJ2-7; V: TRBV10-3; D: -; size: -; CDR3: CAISESSLEQYF; DNA: TGTGCCATCAGTGAGTCATCCCTCGAGCAGTACTTC
J: TRBJ1-1; V: TRBV27; D: -; size: -; CDR3: CASSLQSGHTEAFF; DNA: TGTGCCAGCAGTCTACAATCAGGACACACTGAAGCTTTCTTT
J: TRBJ2-5; V: TRBV9; D: TRBD1; size: -; CDR3: CASSRDRGSETQYF; DNA: TGTGCCAGCAGCAGGGACAGGGGATCGGAGACCCAGTACTTC
J: TRBJ2-7; V: TRBV7-9; D: TRBD2; size: -; CDR3: CASSLEGGSSYEQYF; DNA: TGTGCCAGCAGCTTAGAAGGCGGGAGCTCCTACGAGCAGTACTTC
J: TRBJ2-5; V: TRBV7-2; D: -; size: -; CDR3: CASSKALPAPRETQYF; DNA: TGTGCCAGCAGCAAAGCTCTCCCAGCACCGCGGGAGACCCAGTACTTC
J: TRBJ2-5; V: TRBV5-6; D: TRBD2; size: once; CDR3: CASSLLSGGWSETQYF; DNA: TGTGCCAGCAGCTTGTTAAGCGGGGGGTGGTCAGAGACCCAGTACTTC
J: TRBJ2-7; V: TRBV6-1; D: -; size: -; CDR3: CASSELAGPYEQYF; DNA: TGTGCCAGCAGTGAACTAGCAGGGCCCTACGAGCAGTACTTC
J: TRBJ2-1; V: TRBV30; D: TRBD2; size: once; CDR3: CAWEASRGGYNEQFF; DNA: TGTGCCTGGGAGGCCTCTCGGGGGGGGTACAATGAGCAGTTCTTC
J: TRBJ1-1; V: TRBV7-9; D: TRBD1; size: -; CDR3: CASSTIRDRGRIEAFF; DNA: TGTGCCAGCAGCACGATCCGGGACAGGGGGCGTATTGAAGCTTTCTTT
J: TRBJ1-2; V: TRBV7-8; D: -; size: -; CDR3: CASSLAASYGYTF; DNA: TGTGCCAGCAGCTTAGCGGCCAGCTATGGCTACACCTTC
J: TRBJ2-1; V: TRBV6-6; D: -; size: -; CDR3: CATRDWREDEQFF; DNA: TGTGCCACCAGGGACTGGAGGGAGGATGAGCAGTTCTTC
J: TRBJ1-1; V: TRBV6-5; D: -; size: -; CDR3: CASSRQWGGTEAFF; DNA: TGTGCCAGCAGTCGACAGTGGGGAGGGACTGAAGCTTTCTTT
J: TRBJ2-3; V: TRBV5-8; D: TRBD2; size: -; CDR3: CASSSDRTSGRVGDTQYF; DNA: TGTGCCAGCAGCTCGGACAGGACTAGCGGGAGAGTAGGAGATACGCAGTATTTT
J: TRBJ2-2; V: TRBV27; D: TRBD1; size: -; CDR3: CASSPRTGTAGELFF; DNA: TGTGCCAGCAGTCCGCGGACAGGGACGGCCGGGGAGCTGTTTTTT
J: TRBJ1-5; V: TRBV7-8; D: -; size: -; CDR3: CASSLSSSNQPQHF; DNA: TGTGCCAGCAGCTTATCGTCCAGCAATCAGCCCCAGCATTTT
J: TRBJ2-7; V: TRBV18; D: TRBD1; size: many; CDR3: CASSDRYSYEQYF; DNA: TGTGCCAGCTCGGACAGGTACTCCTACGAGCAGTACTTC
J: TRBJ2-3; V: TRBV11-2; D: TRBD2; size: -; CDR3: CASSPGTGGDTQYF; DNA: TGTGCCAGCAGCCCTGGGACCGGGGGGGATACGCAGTATTTT
J: TRBJ2-1; V: TRBV11-3; D: TRBD1; size: few; CDR3: CASSLIQGAGEQFF; DNA: TGTGCCAGCAGCTTAATCCAGGGGGCGGGCGAGCAGTTCTTC
J: TRBJ2-7; V: TRBV4-2; D: -; size: -; CDR3: CASSQDWTTYEQYF; DNA: TGTGCCAGCAGCCAAGATTGGACTACCTACGAGCAGTACTTC
J: TRBJ1-1; V: TRBV11-3; D: -; size: -; CDR3: CASSLGPEAFF; DNA: TGTGCCAGCAGCTTAGGGCCTGAAGCTTTCTTT
J: TRBJ2-7; V: TRBV6-6; D: -; size: -; CDR3: CASSGTEYEQYF; DNA: TGTGCCAGCAGCGGGACTGAATACGAGCAGTACTTC
J: TRBJ2-7; V: TRBV15; D: TRBD1; size: few; CDR3: CATSRRQGAFYEQYF; DNA: TGTGCCACCAGCAGGAGACAGGGGGCCTTTTACGAGCAGTACTTC
J: TRBJ1-2; V: TRBV7-2; D: -; size: -; CDR3: CASSLGGIPGQYGYTF; DNA: TGTGCCAGCAGCTTAGGGGGGATCCCCGGACAGTACGGCTACACCTTC
J: TRBJ1-4; V: TRBV11-3; D: -; size: -; CDR3: CASGAFGKLFF; DNA: TGTGCCAGCGGGGCCTTTGGAAAACTGTTTTTT
J: TRBJ2-5; V: TRBV11-3; D: -; size: -; CDR3: CASSFPIQGGQETQYF; DNA: TGTGCCAGCAGCTTCCCCATACAGGGTGGACAAGAGACCCAGTACTTC
J: TRBJ2-5; V: TRBV30; D: -; size: -; CDR3: CAWSVGGGSETQYF; DNA: TGTGCCTGGAGTGTAGGAGGGGGAAGTGAGACCCAGTACTTC
J: TRBJ1-1; V: TRBV18; D: -; size: -; CDR3: CASSPQDGTEAFF; DNA: TGTGCCAGCTCCCCCCAAGACGGCACTGAAGCTTTCTTT
J: TRBJ1-4; V: TRBV30; D: TRBD1; size: -; CDR3: CACQATGAPNEKLFF; DNA: TGTGCCTGCCAGGCCACAGGGGCCCCAAATGAAAAACTGTTTTTT